This T cell receptor (beta chain) was identified in a study of cytomegalovirus exposure and HLA in healthy donors. V lost 6 bases to trimming and J lost 7 bases, with 15 bases between them. CDR1 and CDR2 (germline): SNHLY, FYNNEI. This CDR3 comprises 14 residues. 60 Vbeta and 13 Jbeta primers were used in PCR. Measured with immunoSEQ multiplex PCR; TCRdb has only the in-frame clones, and not every one. Among hundreds of thousands of clones listed, about 83% were seen once. The chain combines TRBV2 with TRBJ2-2; D is uncertain. The origin of this receptor is a girl aged 10-17 years in good health and CMV-seronegative. The sample comprised PBMCs. CDR3 nucleotide sequence: TGTGCCAGCAGCGGCCGGGTTGATAGCGGGGAGCTGTTTTTT. Protein sequence: CASSGRVDSGELFF.